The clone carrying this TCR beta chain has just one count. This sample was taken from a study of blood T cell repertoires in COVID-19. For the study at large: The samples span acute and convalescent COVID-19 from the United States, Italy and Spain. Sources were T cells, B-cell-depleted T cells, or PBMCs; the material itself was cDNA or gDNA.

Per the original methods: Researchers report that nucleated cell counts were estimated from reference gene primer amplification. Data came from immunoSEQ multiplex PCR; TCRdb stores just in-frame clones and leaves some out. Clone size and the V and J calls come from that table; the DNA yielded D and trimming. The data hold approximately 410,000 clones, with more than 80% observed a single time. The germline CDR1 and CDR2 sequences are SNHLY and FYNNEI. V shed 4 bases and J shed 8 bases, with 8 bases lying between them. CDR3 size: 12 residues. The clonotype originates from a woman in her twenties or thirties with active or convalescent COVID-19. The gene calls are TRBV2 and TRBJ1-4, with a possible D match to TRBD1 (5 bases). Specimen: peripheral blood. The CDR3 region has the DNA TGTGCCAGCAGTGGAGACAGCGAAAAACTGTTTTTT. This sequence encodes CASSGDSEKLFF.